The next 5 T cell receptor beta chains were all read from a single sample in a study of CD8+CD57+ T cells in acquired aplastic anemia. Using genomic DNA as the template, TCR beta VDJ and CDR3 profiling was carried out. TCRdb called the reads again in MiXCR, with one record for every CDR3 protein. The sample includes about 210,000 distinct CDR3 sequences, over 60% of them seen just once. Sequenced: sorted CD4+, CD8+, or CD8+CD57+ T cells (not recorded which) from PBMCs. The origin of the receptors is a human donor in good health.

Remarks on this clonotype: At one boundary the junction diverges from the germline segment, which might be a read error. The chain joins TRBV24-1 to TRBJ2-5; possible D gene TRBD1, 5 bases. The length of the CDR3 is 11 residues. From germline, CDR1 is KGHDR and CDR2 SFDVKD. CDR3 loop: CATSEGIRQHF. In nucleotides, the CDR3 is TGTGCCACCAGTGAGGGGATCCGACAGCACTTC.

The chain recombines TRBV15 with TRBJ2-7, with D hard to call. Deletions cut 0 bases from V and 3 bases from J, with 3 bases between. The length of the CDR3 is 12 residues. CDR1 is LNHNV and CDR2 is YYDKDF in the germline V gene (reference sequence). The CDR3 spells CATSRDGYEQYF. The CDR3 DNA reads TGTGCCACCAGCAGAGACGGCTACGAGCAGTACTTC.

As concerns this clonotype: One end of the junction fails to match germline, which may point to a read error. V and J are TRBV2 and TRBJ2-7; the D gene is possibly TRBD1 (5 bases). Per germline, CDR1 SNHLY and CDR2 FYNNEI. This CDR3 has 14 amino acids. CDR3 sequence reads: CASILGAHPYERYF. The CDR3 coding sequence is TGTGCCAGCATATTAGGGGCCCATCCCTACGAGCGGTACTTC.

This clonotype was picked up many times. The J gene is TRBJ1-1, the V gene TRBV5-6; 9 bases align to TRBD1. Germline V gene lookup returns CDR1 SGHDT and CDR2 YYEEEE. CDR3 size: 16 residues. Germline trimming cut 4 bases from V and 1 base from J; bases unmatched to any gene: 8. The CDR3 DNA follows: TGTGCCAGCAGCACCCGGGACAGGGTTAAGAACACTGAAGCTTTCTTT. Translating gives CASSTRDRVKNTEAFF.

This sequence joins TRBV7-9 and TRBJ2-7, with TRBD2 matching over 9 bases. The CDR3 is made up of 15 amino acids. The trim removed 1 base at V and 3 bases at J, leaving 4 bases unmatched. CDR1 and CDR2 from the germline V gene are SEHNR and FQNEAQ (reference sequence). CDR3 sequence reads: CASSLVGGRVYEQYF. CDR3 nucleotide sequence: TGTGCCAGCAGCTTAGTTGGCGGGAGGGTCTACGAGCAGTACTTC.